The 26 T cell receptor beta chains presented below share a single source sample, sequenced in a study of blood T cell repertoires in COVID-19. Produced via immunoSEQ multiplex PCR; TCRdb's table is partial and in-frame only. The data contain around 150,000 clones, approximately 82% of them singletons. The sample was peripheral blood. These receptors came from a woman aged 40 to 50 with COVID-19, enrolled during active disease.

The chain employs TRBV10-3 and TRBJ1-2; a possible D gene is TRBD1 (5 bases). Trimming cost V 10 bases and J 0 bases, with 9 bases left between them. The germline V gene has CDR1 ENHRY and CDR2 SYGVKD. This CDR3 region has 12 residues. The CDR3 coding sequence is TGTGCCACCCAGGACACTAACTATGGCTACACCTTC. It specifies CATQDTNYGYTF.

V usage is TRBV12-3 or TRBV12-4 and J usage is TRBJ2-1; 7 bases line up with TRBD2. This CDR3 spans 13 amino acids. J gave up 10 bases and V 1 base, and 4 bases lay outside the gene matches. The CDR3 protein is CASSLGGRGEQFF. The CDR3 DNA reads as TGTGCCAGCAGTTTAGGCGGGAGAGGCGAGCAGTTCTTC.

The rearrangement joins TRBV7-9 to TRBJ2-1, with D uncertain. CDR3 length: 12 amino acids. Trimming removed 2 bases from V and 8 bases from J, with 7 bases in between. CDR1 and CDR2 from the germline V gene are SEHNR and FQNEAQ (reference sequence). As DNA, the CDR3 is TGTGCCAGCAGCTTATTACGGGATGAGCAGTTCTTC. As protein: CASSLLRDEQFF.

V usage is TRBV4-1 and J usage is TRBJ1-5; perhaps TRBD1 as D (5 bases). V was clipped by 3 bases and J by 6 bases, with 18 bases between them. The CDR3 is 16 residues long. Germline V lookup: CDR1 MGHRA, CDR2 YSYEKL. DNA for the CDR3: TGCGCCAGCAGCCATTCGGGGGTAGGTCAAGGTCAGCCCCAGCATTTT. Protein: CASSHSGVGQGQPQHF.

The gene calls are TRBV4-1 and TRBJ2-7; TRBD2 might be the D (6 bases). The CDR3 spans 18 residues. V was shortened by 2 bases and J by 6 bases, with 26 bases between the two germline ends. Germline CDR1 MGHRA, CDR2 YSYEKL. The CDR3 region has the DNA TGCGCCAGCAGCCAATTCGGTATCTCGCAGCAAGCGGGCACCGAGCAGTACTTC. Amino acids: CASSQFGISQQAGTEQYF.

This rearrangement joins TRBV5-4 to TRBJ2-5; 15 bases are a match to TRBD2. After removal of 4 bases from V and 7 bases from J, the junction contained 11 bases not matched to a gene. The germline V gene encodes CDR1 SGHNT and CDR2 YYREEE (reference sequence). This CDR3 is 17 amino acids long. This CDR3 is CASSPGLAGGDSGTQYF. The DNA for the CDR3 is TGTGCCAGCAGCCCGGGACTAGCGGGAGGTGATAGCGGGACCCAGTACTTC.

The chain has TRBV7-8 and TRBJ1-1, with no clear D. Per the germline V gene, CDR1 is SGHVS and CDR2 is FQNEAQ. This CDR3 is 15 amino acids long. V was pared by 3 bases and J by 2 bases, with 13 bases between. The CDR3 here is CASSLVRRHNTEAFF. The CDR3 bases are TGTGCCAGCAGCTTGGTCCGGAGGCATAACACTGAAGCTTTCTTT.

This clone was seen only a few times. The rearrangement joins TRBV7-8 to TRBJ1-5; D is ambiguous. CDR1 SGHVS and CDR2 FQNEAQ come from the germline V gene. The CDR3 contains 15 residues. Trimming left V 4 bases short and J 0 bases short, with 10 bases between. The CDR3 is CASSSADVSNQPQHF. CDR3 DNA sequence: TGTGCCAGCAGCTCCGCGGATGTTAGCAATCAGCCCCAGCATTTT.

CDR3 sequence (DNA): TGCGCCAGCAGCCGATTGGGACAGGACTTCTCCTACAATGAGCAGTTCTTC. It yields the protein CASSRLGQDFSYNEQFF. This chain uses TRBV5-1 with TRBJ2-1; 8 bases line up with TRBD1. The CDR3 spans 17 residues. Germline V CDR1 and CDR2: SGHRS, YFSETQ. V lost 4 bases to trimming and J lost 0 bases; unmatched junction nucleotides: 9.

The rearrangement links TRBV5-4 to TRBJ2-1; D perhaps matches TRBD1 (6 bases). Deletions cut 4 bases from V and 6 bases from J, with 14 bases between. CDR1 and CDR2 from the germline V gene are SGHNT and YYREEE (reference sequence). The CDR3 contains 14 residues. The CDR3 DNA follows: TGTGCCAGCAGCGGAAAGGACAGAACCAATGAGCAGTTCTTC. Translation: CASSGKDRTNEQFF.

This clone was observed a handful of times. V and J are TRBV19 and TRBJ1-6, with D possibly matching TRBD1 (6 bases). V lost 2 bases, J lost 7 bases, and 12 bases lay in between. The germline V gene has CDR1 LNHDA and CDR2 SQIVND (reference sequence). The CDR3 covers 15 residues. CDR3 sequence: CASSIRAGVNSPLHF. CDR3 in DNA: TGTGCCAGTAGTATAAGGGCAGGGGTAAATTCACCCCTCCACTTT. The complete variable domain, with remaining parts taken from reference TRBV19 and TRBJ1-6, reads DGGITQSPKYLFRKEGQNVTLSCEQNLNHDAMYWYRQDPGQGLRLIYYSQIVNDFQKGDIAEGYSVSREKKESFPLTVTSAQKNPTAFYLCASSIRAGVNSPLHFGNGTRLTVT.

This chain links TRBV19 with TRBJ2-7; D possibly corresponds to TRBD1 (6 bases). The V end lost 10 bases, the J end lost 0 bases, and 10 bases lay between the germline ends. Germline V gene data show CDR1 as LNHDA and CDR2 as SQIVND (reference sequence). CDR3 length: 12 residues. Written as DNA, the CDR3 is TGTGCCACCAGGGGATACTCCTACGAGCAGTACTTC. Translating it yields CATRGYSYEQYF.

The chain combines TRBV6-5 with TRBJ2-4, with 8 bases lining up with TRBD2. The CDR3 totals 15 residues. Germline CDR1 MNHEY, CDR2 SVGAGI. V trimming: 6 bases; J trimming: 5 bases; junction bases outside the gene matches: 9. CDR3: CASRASGGRENIQYF. Written as DNA, the CDR3 is TGTGCCAGCAGAGCTTCGGGAGGGAGGGAAAACATTCAGTACTTC.

The table lists this clone with a count of one. The rearrangement links TRBV6-1 to TRBJ2-1; TRBD2 matches at 8 bases. J gave up 5 bases and V 3 bases, and 6 bases lay outside the gene matches. Per germline, CDR1 MNHNS and CDR2 SASEGT. CDR3 length equals 15 residues. CDR3 coding DNA: TGTGCCAGCAGTGAGGGACTAGTAGGTAACAATGAGCAGTTCTTC. It encodes CASSEGLVGNNEQFF.

This clone showed up just a few times. The chain has TRBV10-3 and TRBJ2-1; 10 nucleotides align to TRBD2. Per the germline V gene, CDR1 is ENHRY and CDR2 is SYGVKD. The CDR3 sequence is 15 residues long. Trimming cost V 6 bases and J 7 bases; bases outside gene matches: 9. CDR3 amino acids: CAIRRGLAGGNEQFF. The CDR3 coding sequence is TGTGCCATCAGGCGGGGTTTAGCGGGGGGAAATGAGCAGTTCTTC.

The chain employs TRBV3-1 (or the pseudogene TRBV3-2) and TRBJ1-3; D unclear. Germline CDR1 reads LGHDT; CDR2 reads YNNKEL (reference sequence). Trimming cost V 1 base and J 0 bases, with 13 bases left between them. This CDR3 region has 17 residues. CDR3 nucleotides: TGTGCCAGCAGCCAAGGGAGGGAGATGCTCTCTGGAAACACCATATATTTT. It yields the protein CASSQGREMLSGNTIYF.

Only one count was recorded for this clone. This chain uses TRBV18 with TRBJ1-1; no clear D. The germline gives CDR1 KGHSH, CDR2 LQKENI. CDR3 size: 16 residues. V was pared by 5 bases and J by 3 bases, with 19 bases between. CDR3 nucleotide sequence: TGTGCCAGCTCAACCCTCCGGGCCGGGAGGGACACTGAAGCTTTCTTT. Translated, it gives CASSTLRAGRDTEAFF.

This CDR3 is CASSFDPSGAAFF. The CDR3 nucleotides read TGTGCCAGCAGTTTCGACCCTAGTGGGGCAGCTTTCTTT. This chain uses TRBV6-5 with TRBJ1-1; weak D call: TRBD1 (5 bases). Germline CDR1 is MNHEY and CDR2 is SVGAGI. The CDR3 sequence is 13 residues long. The V end lost 4 bases, the J end lost 10 bases, and 16 bases lay between the germline ends.

This chain joins TRBV28 and TRBJ2-3; 8 bases agree with TRBD1. The CDR3 has 15 amino acids. Germline V gene sequence: CDR1 MDHEN, CDR2 SYDVKM. Trimming cost V 4 bases and J 4 bases; bases outside gene matches: 7. Here the CDR3 DNA reads TGTGCCAGCAGTTGGACAGGGTCGCCAGCAGATACGCAGTATTTT. Amino acid sequence: CASSWTGSPADTQYF.

The rearrangement joins TRBV3-1 (or the pseudogene TRBV3-2) to TRBJ2-3; D possibly corresponds to TRBD1 (6 bases). The CDR3 consists of 16 residues. The V and J ends lost 1 base and 3 bases respectively, with 14 bases between them. Per germline, CDR1 LGHDT and CDR2 YNNKEL (reference sequence). CDR3 DNA: TGTGCCAGCAGCCAAGTGACAGGCTGGTTAACAGATACGCAGTATTTT. It is translated as CASSQVTGWLTDTQYF.

The chain combines TRBV24-1 with TRBJ2-3; D gene uncertain. CDR3 length: 13 amino acids. Between the trimmed V and J ends, which lost 3 bases and 2 bases, there was a span of 5 bases. The germline V gene has CDR1 KGHDR and CDR2 SFDVKD. The CDR3: CATSDGLTDTQYF. The CDR3 region has the DNA TGTGCCACCAGTGATGGCCTCACAGATACGCAGTATTTT.

This clone was seen once. The gene calls are TRBV30 and TRBJ2-7; 14 bases line up with TRBD2. CDR3 size: 17 residues. The V gene end was trimmed by 5 bases and the J gene end by 4 bases; junction bases not matched to a gene: 13. From germline, CDR1 is GTSNPN and CDR2 SVGIG (reference sequence). The CDR3 here is CAWDPGLAGASRYEQYF. CDR3 DNA: TGTGCCTGGGATCCGGGACTAGCGGGAGCATCGAGGTACGAGCAGTACTTC.

V usage is TRBV7-2 and J usage is TRBJ2-1, with 7 bases identical to TRBD2. Trimming cost V 5 bases and J 3 bases; bases outside gene matches: 7. The CDR3 loop spans 15 amino acids. Germline values: CDR1 SGHTA, CDR2 FQGNSA. The CDR3 bases are TGTGCCAGCAGCGGGGGGGATCGGAGCTACAATGAGCAGTTCTTC. Translating it yields CASSGGDRSYNEQFF.

Only one count was recorded for this clone. This chain connects TRBV11-2 to TRBJ2-7, with D maybe TRBD1 (5 bases). The CDR3 extends over 14 amino acids. V was shortened by 4 bases and J by 2 bases, with 12 bases between the two germline ends. Germline CDR1 and CDR2: SGHAT and FQNNGV. This CDR3 reads CASSYDSVTYEQYF. DNA of the CDR3: TGTGCCAGCAGCTACGACAGTGTAACCTACGAGCAGTACTTC.

In nucleotides, the CDR3 is TGTGCCAGCAGCCCGGGACAGGGAATCTATGGCTACACCTTC. Translating it yields CASSPGQGIYGYTF. This chain connects TRBV11-2 to TRBJ1-2, with 9 bases lining up with TRBD1. Germline-derived CDR1 and CDR2 are SGHAT and FQNNGV. The junction had 5 bases not matched to a gene; V was cut back by 5 bases and J by 4 bases. There are 14 residues in the CDR3. Using reference TRBV11-2 and TRBJ1-2 for the parts outside the CDR3, the full variable domain is EAGVAQSPRYKIIEKRQSVAFWCNPISGHATLYWYQQILGQGPKLLIQFQNNGVVDDSQLPKDRFSAERLKGVDSTLKIQPAKLEDSAVYLCASSPGQGIYGYTFGSGTRLTVV.

The chain combines TRBV27 with TRBJ2-7; D gene ambiguous. This CDR3 region has 16 residues. Trimming removed 3 bases at V and 2 bases at J, with 17 bases between. Per the germline V gene, CDR1 is MNHEY and CDR2 is SMNVEV (reference sequence). CDR3 sequence: CASSFRISSQAYEQYF. The CDR3 DNA reads as TGTGCCAGCAGTTTTCGGATTAGCAGCCAAGCCTACGAGCAGTACTTC.